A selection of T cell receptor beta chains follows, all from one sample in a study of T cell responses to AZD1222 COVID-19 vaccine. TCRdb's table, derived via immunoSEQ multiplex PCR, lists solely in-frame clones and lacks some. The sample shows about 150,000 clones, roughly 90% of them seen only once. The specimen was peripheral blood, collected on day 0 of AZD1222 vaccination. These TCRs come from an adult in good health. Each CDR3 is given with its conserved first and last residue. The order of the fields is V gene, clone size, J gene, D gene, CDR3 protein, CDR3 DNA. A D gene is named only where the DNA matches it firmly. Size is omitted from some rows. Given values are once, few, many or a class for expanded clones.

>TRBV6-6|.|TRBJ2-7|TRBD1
CASTDRGSSYEQYF
TGTGCCAGCACCGACAGGGGAAGTTCCTACGAGCAGTACTTC
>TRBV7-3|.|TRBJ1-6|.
CASSLEGPPSPLHF
TGTGCCAGCAGCTTAGAGGGGCCCCCTTCACCCCTCCACTTT
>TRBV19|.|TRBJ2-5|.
CATRPGAQETQYF
TGTGCCACGAGACCGGGGGCCCAAGAGACCCAGTACTTC
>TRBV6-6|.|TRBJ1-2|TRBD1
CASSSLGQGIYGYTF
TGTGCCAGCAGTTCGTTGGGACAGGGTATCTATGGCTACACCTTC
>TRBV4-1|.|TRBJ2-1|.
CASSQDTGLYNEQFF
TGCGCCAGCAGCCAAGATACGGGGCTCTACAATGAGCAGTTCTTC
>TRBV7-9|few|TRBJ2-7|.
CASSLGGPSLEQYF
TGTGCCAGCAGCTTAGGGGGACCGTCCCTCGAGCAGTACTTC
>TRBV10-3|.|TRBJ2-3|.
CAISESTTEFVKTSTDTQYF
TGTGCCATCAGTGAGAGTACTACCGAATTCGTAAAAACTAGCACAGATACGCAGTATTTT
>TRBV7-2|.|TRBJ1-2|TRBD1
CASSLPGGYGYTF
TGTGCCAGCAGCTTACCAGGGGGCTATGGCTACACCTTC
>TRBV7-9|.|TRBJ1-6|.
CASSLGGWKNNSPLHF
TGTGCCAGCAGCTTAGGGGGCTGGAAGAATAATTCACCCCTCCACTTT
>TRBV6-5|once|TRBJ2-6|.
CASSPSPSGANVLTF
TGTGCCAGCAGCCCCTCCCCCTCTGGGGCCAACGTCCTGACTTTC
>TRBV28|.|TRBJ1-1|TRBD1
CASTDTGGAEAFF
TGTGCCAGCACTGATACAGGGGGGGCTGAAGCTTTCTTT
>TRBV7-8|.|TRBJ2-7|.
CASSLGGVQGDEQYF
TGTGCCAGCAGCTTAGGTGGTGTTCAAGGGGACGAGCAGTACTTC
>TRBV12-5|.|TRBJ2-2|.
CASGDTNTGELFF
TGTGCTAGTGGGGACACGAACACCGGGGAGCTGTTTTTT
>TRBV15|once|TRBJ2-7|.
CATSRDIAVYEQYF
TGTGCCACCAGCAGAGATATTGCCGTCTACGAGCAGTACTTC
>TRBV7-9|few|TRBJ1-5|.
CASSLEGEPNQPQHF
TGTGCCAGCAGCTTAGAGGGAGAGCCCAATCAGCCCCAGCATTTT
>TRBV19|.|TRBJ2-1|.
CASRGDLGQFF
TGTGCCAGTAGGGGCGACTTAGGGCAGTTCTTC
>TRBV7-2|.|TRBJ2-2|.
CASSFSGGAVTGELFF
TGTGCCAGCAGCTTTTCGGGCGGGGCAGTCACCGGGGAGCTGTTTTTT
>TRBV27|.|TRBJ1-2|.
CASSFRGGYGYTF
TGTGCCAGCAGTTTCAGAGGGGGCTATGGCTACACCTTC
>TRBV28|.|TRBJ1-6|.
CASRGPGPSNSPLHF
TGTGCCAGCAGAGGACCCGGACCGTCTAATTCACCCCTCCACTTT
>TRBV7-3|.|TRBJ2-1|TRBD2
CASSFTSANNNEQFF
TGTGCCAGCAGCTTTACTAGCGCCAATAACAATGAGCAGTTCTTC
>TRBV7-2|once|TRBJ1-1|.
CASSLAWGVTEAFF
TGTGCCAGCAGCTTAGCCTGGGGAGTGACTGAAGCTTTCTTT
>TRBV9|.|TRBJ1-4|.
CASSGRVTGMDEKLFF
TGTGCCAGCAGCGGCAGGGTAACTGGGATGGATGAAAAACTGTTTTTT
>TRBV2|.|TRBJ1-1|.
CASSPAGNTEAFF
TGTGCCAGCAGTCCCGCAGGGAACACTGAAGCTTTCTTT
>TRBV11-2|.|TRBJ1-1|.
CASSFRGVGPAMGTEAFF
TGTGCCAGCAGCTTCAGAGGGGTCGGCCCCGCGATGGGCACTGAAGCTTTCTTT
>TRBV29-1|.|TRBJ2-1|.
CSVEAQQGNEQFF
TGCAGCGTTGAAGCCCAACAGGGCAATGAGCAGTTCTTC
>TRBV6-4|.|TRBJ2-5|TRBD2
CASSAGGGDQETQYF
TGTGCCAGCAGTGCCGGCGGGGGGGACCAAGAGACCCAGTACTTC
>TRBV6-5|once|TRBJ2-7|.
CASSYNSRTYEQYF
TGTGCCAGCAGTTATAACTCCCGCACCTACGAGCAGTACTTC
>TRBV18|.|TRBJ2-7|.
CASSPLRGADYEQYF
TGTGCCAGCTCACCACTCAGGGGGGCAGATTACGAGCAGTACTTC
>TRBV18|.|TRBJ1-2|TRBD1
CASSPGQGALGYTF
TGTGCCAGCTCACCAGGACAGGGGGCACTTGGCTACACCTTC
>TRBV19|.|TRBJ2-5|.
CASSGTSQETQYF
TGTGCCAGTAGCGGGACTTCCCAAGAGACCCAGTACTTC
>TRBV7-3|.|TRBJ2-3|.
CASSLSRLGGTDTQYF
TGTGCCAGCAGCTTAAGCCGGCTCGGGGGTACAGATACGCAGTATTTT
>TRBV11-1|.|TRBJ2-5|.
CASSLEGLGETQYF
TGTGCCAGCAGCTTAGAAGGGTTGGGAGAGACCCAGTACTTC
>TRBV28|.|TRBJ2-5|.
CASSWGSVRGETQYF
TGTGCCAGCAGTTGGGGTTCCGTCCGGGGAGAGACCCAGTACTTC
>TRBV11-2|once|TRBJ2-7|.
CASSPNAAGSYEQYF
TGTGCCAGCAGCCCCAATGCGGCGGGATCCTACGAGCAGTACTTC
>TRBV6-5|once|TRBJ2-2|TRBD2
CASGRGRANTGELFF
TGTGCCAGCGGGAGGGGACGCGCGAACACCGGGGAGCTGTTTTTT
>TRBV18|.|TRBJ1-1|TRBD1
CASSPSYRGNTEAFF
TGTGCCAGCTCACCATCATACAGGGGGAACACTGAAGCTTTCTTT
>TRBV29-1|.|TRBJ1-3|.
CSVARGSDSGNTIYF
TGCAGCGTTGCGAGGGGGTCGGACTCTGGAAACACCATATATTTT
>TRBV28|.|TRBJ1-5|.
CASSPLRNQPQHF
TGTGCCAGCAGTCCCCTTCGCAATCAGCCCCAGCATTTT
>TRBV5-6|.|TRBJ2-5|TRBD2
CASSLAGTRQETQYF
TGTGCCAGCAGCTTGGCCGGGACTAGGCAAGAGACCCAGTACTTC
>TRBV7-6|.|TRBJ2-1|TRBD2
CASRLTSGGAGSYNEQFF
TGTGCCAGCAGGCTAACTAGCGGGGGGGCAGGTTCCTACAATGAGCAGTTCTTC
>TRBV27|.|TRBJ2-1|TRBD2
CASSFRTSGTNEQFF
TGTGCCAGCAGTTTCCGGACTAGCGGGACGAATGAGCAGTTCTTC
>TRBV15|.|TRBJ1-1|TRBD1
CATSRGTGNTEAFF
TGTGCCACCAGCAGGGGGACAGGGAACACTGAAGCTTTCTTT
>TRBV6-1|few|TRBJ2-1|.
CASSEPFRGNEQFF
TGTGCCAGCAGTGAACCCTTTCGGGGCAATGAGCAGTTCTTC
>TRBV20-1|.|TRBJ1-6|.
CSASTGGGESPLHF
TGCAGTGCTAGTACCGGAGGGGGGGAGTCACCCCTCCACTTT
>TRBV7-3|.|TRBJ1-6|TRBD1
CASSQGTGIDSPLHF
TGTGCCAGCAGCCAAGGGACAGGGATAGATTCACCCCTCCACTTT
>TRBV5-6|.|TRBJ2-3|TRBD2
CASSFRSGGADTQYF
TGTGCCAGCAGCTTTAGGAGCGGGGGGGCCGATACGCAGTATTTT
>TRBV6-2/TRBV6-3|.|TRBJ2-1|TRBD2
CASSYSGGRALGTYNEQFF
TGTGCCAGCAGTTACTCGGGCGGGAGGGCCCTCGGGACCTACAATGAGCAGTTCTTC
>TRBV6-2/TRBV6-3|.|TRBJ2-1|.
CASSYTPRRGPNNEQFF
TGTGCCAGCAGTTACACCCCTCGTAGGGGCCCGAACAATGAGCAGTTCTTC
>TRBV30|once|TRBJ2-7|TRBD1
CATARTGLSYEQYF
TGTGCCACCGCCAGGACAGGCCTCTCCTACGAGCAGTACTTC
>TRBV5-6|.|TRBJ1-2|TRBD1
CASSWDRVEIVF
TGTGCCAGCAGCTGGGACAGGGTAGAGATTGTGTTC
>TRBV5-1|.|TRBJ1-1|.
CASSLTRGGTEAFF
TGCGCCAGCAGCTTGACCCGGGGGGGGACTGAAGCTTTCTTT
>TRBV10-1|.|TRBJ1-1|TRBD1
CASRGTGGTEAFF
TGCGCCAGCAGGGGAACAGGGGGCACTGAAGCTTTCTTT